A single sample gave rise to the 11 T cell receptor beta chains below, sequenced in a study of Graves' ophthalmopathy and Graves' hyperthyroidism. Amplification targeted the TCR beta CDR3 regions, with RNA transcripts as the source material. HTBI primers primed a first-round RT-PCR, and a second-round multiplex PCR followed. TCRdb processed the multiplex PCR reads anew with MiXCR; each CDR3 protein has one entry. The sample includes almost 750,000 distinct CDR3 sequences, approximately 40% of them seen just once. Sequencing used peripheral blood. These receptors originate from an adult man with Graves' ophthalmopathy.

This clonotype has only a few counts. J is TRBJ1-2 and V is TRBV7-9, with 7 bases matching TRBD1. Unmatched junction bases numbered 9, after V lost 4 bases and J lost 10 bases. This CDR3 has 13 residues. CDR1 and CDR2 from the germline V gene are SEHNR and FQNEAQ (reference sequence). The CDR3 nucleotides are TGTGCCAGCAGCTATGAGTCCAGGGGGGACTACACCTTC. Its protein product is CASSYESRGDYTF.

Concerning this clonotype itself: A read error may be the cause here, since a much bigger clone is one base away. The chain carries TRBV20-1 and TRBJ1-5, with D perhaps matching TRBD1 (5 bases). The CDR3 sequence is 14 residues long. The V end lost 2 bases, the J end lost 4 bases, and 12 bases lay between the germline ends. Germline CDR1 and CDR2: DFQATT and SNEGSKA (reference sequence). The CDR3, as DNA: TGCAGTGCTAGACCGGGACGGGGGAATCAGCCCCAGCATTTT. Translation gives CSARPGRGNQPQHF.

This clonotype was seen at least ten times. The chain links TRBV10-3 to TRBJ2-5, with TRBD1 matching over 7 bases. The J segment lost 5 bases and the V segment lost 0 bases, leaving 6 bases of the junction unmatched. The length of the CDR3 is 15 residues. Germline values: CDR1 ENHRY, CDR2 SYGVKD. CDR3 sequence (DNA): TGTGCCATCAGTGAGTCGAGAGGGGGCGACGAGACCCAGTACTTC. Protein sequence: CAISESRGGDETQYF.

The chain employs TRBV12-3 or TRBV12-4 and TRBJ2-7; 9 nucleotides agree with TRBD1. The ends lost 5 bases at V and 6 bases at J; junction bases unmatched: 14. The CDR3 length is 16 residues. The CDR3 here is CASSVSGTGSLIEQYF. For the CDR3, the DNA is TGTGCCAGCAGTGTAAGCGGGACAGGGTCTTTGATCGAGCAGTACTTC.

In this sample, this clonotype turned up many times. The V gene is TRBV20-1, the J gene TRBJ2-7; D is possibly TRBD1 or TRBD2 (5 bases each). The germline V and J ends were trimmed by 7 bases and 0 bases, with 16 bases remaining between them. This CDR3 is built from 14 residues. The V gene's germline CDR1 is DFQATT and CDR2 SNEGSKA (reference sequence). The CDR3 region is CSVNGEGSSYEQYF. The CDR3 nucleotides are TGCAGTGTCAACGGCGAGGGGAGCTCCTACGAGCAGTACTTC.

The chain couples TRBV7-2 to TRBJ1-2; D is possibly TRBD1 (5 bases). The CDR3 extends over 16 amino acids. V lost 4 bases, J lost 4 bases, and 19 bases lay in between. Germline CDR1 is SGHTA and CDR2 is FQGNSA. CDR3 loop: CASSSPDGTPLYGYTF. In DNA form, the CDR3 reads TGTGCCAGCAGCTCACCTGACGGGACCCCTCTCTATGGCTACACCTTC.

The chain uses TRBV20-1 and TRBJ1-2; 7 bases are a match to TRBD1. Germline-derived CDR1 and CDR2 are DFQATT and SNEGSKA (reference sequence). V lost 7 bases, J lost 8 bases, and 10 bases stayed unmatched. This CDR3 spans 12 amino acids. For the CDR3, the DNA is TGCAGTGTAGGCAGGGGGGGAACGGGCTACACCTTC. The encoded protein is CSVGRGGTGYTF.

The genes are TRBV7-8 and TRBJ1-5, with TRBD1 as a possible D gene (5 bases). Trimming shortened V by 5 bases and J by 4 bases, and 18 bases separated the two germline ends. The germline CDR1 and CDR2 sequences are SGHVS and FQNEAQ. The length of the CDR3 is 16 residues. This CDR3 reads CASSQETGGVNQPQHF. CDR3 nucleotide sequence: TGTGCCAGCAGCCAAGAAACCGGAGGGGTGAATCAGCCCCAGCATTTT.

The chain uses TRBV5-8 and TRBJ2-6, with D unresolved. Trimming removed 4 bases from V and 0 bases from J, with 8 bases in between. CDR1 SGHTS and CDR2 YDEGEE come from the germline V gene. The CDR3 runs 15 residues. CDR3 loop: CASSGYPSGANVLTF. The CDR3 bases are TGTGCCAGCAGCGGATACCCCTCTGGGGCCAACGTCCTGACTTTC.

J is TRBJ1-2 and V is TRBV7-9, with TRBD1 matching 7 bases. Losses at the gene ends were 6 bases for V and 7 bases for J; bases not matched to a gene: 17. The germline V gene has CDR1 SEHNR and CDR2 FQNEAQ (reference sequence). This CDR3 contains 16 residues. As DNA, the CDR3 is TGTGCCAGCAGTTCATCGACAGGGCTGGGCCGCCTTGGCTACACCTTC. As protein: CASSSSTGLGRLGYTF.

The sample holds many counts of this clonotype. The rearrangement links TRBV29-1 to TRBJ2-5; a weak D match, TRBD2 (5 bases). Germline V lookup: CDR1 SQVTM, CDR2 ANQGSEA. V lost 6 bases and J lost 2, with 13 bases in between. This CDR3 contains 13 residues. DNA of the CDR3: TGCAGCGTCGATGGACTCGGGCAAGAGACCCAGTACTTC. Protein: CSVDGLGQETQYF.